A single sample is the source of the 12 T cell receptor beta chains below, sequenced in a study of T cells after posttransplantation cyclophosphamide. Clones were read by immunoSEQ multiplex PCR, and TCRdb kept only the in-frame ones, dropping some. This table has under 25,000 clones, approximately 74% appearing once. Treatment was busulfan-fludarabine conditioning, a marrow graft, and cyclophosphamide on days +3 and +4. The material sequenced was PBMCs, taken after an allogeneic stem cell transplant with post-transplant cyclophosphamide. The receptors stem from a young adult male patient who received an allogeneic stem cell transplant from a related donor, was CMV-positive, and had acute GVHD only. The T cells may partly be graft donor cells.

DNA of the CDR3: TGCGCCAGCAGCCAAGATTTAGCGGGGGGCCTCCTCGACTACGAGCAGTACTTC. It is translated as CASSQDLAGGLLDYEQYF. The rearrangement joins TRBV4-3 to TRBJ2-7; 10 bases fit TRBD2. The CDR3 length is 18 residues. CDR1 is LGHNA and CDR2 is YSLEER in the germline V gene. Trimming at V came to 0 bases and at J to 3 bases, leaving 11 bases not matched to a gene.

CDR3 nucleotide sequence: TGTGCCAGCAGCTTAGGGACTCAGAACATTCAGTACTTC. Residues: CASSLGTQNIQYF. This chain connects TRBV11-3 to TRBJ2-4, with D maybe TRBD2 (5 bases). CDR3 length: 13 residues. CDR1 SGHNT and CDR2 YENEEA come from the germline V gene. Trimming pared 1 base from V and 7 bases from J, leaving 8 bases between.

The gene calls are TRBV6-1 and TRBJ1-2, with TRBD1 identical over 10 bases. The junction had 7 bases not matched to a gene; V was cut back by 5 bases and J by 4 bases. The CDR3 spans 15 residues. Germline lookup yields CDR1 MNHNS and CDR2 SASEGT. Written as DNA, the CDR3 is TGTGCCAGCAGTCATCCGGGACAGGGGATCTATGGCTACACCTTC. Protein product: CASSHPGQGIYGYTF.

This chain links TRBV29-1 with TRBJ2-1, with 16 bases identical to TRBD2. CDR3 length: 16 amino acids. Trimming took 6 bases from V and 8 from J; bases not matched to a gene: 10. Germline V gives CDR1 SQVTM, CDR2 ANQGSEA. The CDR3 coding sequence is TGCAGCGTGCCTCCGGGACTAGCGGGGGGGGTCGATGAGCAGTTCTTC. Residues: CSVPPGLAGGVDEQFF.

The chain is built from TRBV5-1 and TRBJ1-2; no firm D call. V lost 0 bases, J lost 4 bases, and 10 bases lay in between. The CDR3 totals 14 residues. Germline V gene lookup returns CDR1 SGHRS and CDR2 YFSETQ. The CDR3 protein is CASSLVTGSYGYTF. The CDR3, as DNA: TGCGCCAGCAGCTTGGTTACGGGGTCCTATGGCTACACCTTC.

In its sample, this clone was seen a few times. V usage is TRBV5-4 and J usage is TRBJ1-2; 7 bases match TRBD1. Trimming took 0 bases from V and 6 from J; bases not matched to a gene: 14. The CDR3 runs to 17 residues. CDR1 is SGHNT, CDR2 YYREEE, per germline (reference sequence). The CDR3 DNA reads TGTGCCAGCAGCTTGGCCTTAAGAAGTTGGGACAGTAATGGCTACACCTTC. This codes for CASSLALRSWDSNGYTF.

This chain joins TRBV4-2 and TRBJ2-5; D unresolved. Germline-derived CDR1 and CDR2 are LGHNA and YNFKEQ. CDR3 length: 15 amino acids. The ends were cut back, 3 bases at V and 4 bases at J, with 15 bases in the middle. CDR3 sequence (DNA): TGTGCCAGCAGCCAGGCAGGCCATGGTGGAGAGACCCAGTACTTC. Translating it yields CASSQAGHGGETQYF.

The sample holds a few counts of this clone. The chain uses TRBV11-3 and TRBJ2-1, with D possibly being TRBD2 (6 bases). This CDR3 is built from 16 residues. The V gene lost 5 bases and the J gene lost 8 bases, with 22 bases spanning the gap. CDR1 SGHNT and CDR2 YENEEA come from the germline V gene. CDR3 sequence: CASSPGVGGRFDEQFF. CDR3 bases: TGTGCCAGCAGCCCGGGGGTGGGGGGTCGTTTTGATGAGCAGTTCTTC.

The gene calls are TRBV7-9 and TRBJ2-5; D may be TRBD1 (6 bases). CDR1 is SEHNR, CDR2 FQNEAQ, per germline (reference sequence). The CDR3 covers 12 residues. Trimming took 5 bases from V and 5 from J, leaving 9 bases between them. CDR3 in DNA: TGTGCCAGCAGCCGGACAGAGGAGACCCAGTACTTC. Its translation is CASSRTEETQYF.

The CDR3 coding sequence is TGTGCCAGCTCACAGGAGGGAGGGAGCAATCAGCCCCAGCATTTT. This sequence encodes CASSQEGGSNQPQHF. The rearrangement uses TRBV18 and TRBJ1-5; D is unclear. V dropped 4 bases and J dropped 1 base, with 11 bases sitting between them. Germline lookup yields CDR1 KGHSH and CDR2 LQKENI. The CDR3 has 15 residues.

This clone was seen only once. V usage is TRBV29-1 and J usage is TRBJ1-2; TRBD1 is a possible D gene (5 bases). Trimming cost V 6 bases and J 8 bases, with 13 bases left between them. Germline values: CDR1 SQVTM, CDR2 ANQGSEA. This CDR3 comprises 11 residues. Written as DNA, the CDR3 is TGCAGCGTCGGGGGGACTGGAGGCTACACCTTC. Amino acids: CSVGGTGGYTF.

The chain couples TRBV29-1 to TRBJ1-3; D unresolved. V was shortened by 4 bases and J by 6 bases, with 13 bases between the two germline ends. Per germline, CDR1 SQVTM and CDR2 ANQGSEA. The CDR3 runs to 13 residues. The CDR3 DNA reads TGCAGCGTTGTCCCGGGTTATGAAAACACCATATATTTT. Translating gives CSVVPGYENTIYF. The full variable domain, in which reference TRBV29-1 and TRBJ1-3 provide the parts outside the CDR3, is SAVISQKPSRDICQRGTSLTIQCQVDSQVTMMFWYRQQPGQSLTLIATANQGSEATYESGFVIDKFPISRPNLTFSTLTVSNMSPEDSSIYLCSVVPGYENTIYFGEGSWLTVV.